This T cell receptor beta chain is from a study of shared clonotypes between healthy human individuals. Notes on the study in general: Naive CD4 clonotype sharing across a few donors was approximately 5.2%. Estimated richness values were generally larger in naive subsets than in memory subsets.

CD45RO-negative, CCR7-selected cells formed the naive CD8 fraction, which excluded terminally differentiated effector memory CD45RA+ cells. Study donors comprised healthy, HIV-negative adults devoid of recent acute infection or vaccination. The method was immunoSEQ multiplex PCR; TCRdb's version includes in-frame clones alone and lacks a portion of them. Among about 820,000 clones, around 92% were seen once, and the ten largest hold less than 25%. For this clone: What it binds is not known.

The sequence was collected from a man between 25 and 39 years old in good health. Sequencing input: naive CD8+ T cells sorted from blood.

CDR3 sequence reads: CASSLYRGNTGELFF. The CDR3, as DNA: TGTGCCAGCAGCCTCTACAGGGGTAACACCGGGGAGCTGTTTTTT. The gene calls are TRBV6-6 and TRBJ2-2; TRBD1 agrees at 7 bases. V lost 6 bases and J lost 2; bases outside the gene matches: 6. This CDR3 has 15 amino acids. Germline assignment: CDR1 MNHNY and CDR2 SVGAGI (reference sequence).